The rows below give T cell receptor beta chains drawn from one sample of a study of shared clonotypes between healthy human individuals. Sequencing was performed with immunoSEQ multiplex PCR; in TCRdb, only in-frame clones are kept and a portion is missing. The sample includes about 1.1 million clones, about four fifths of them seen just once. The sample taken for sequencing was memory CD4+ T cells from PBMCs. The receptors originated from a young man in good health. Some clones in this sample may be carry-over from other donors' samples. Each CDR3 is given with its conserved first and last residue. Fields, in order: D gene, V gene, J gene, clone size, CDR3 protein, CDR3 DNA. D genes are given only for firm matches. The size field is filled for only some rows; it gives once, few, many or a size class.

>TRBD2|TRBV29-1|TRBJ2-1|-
CSVLAGVSYNEQFF
TGCAGCGTTTTAGCGGGAGTATCCTACAATGAGCAGTTCTTC
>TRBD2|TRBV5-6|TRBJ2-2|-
CASSLFSGRAGGELFF
TGTGCCAGCAGCTTGTTTTCCGGGAGGGCTGGCGGGGAGCTGTTTTTT
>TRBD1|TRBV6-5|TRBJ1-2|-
CASSPGTVNYGYTF
TGTGCCAGCAGTCCCGGGACAGTTAACTATGGCTACACCTTC
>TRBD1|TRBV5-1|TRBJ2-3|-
CASSSGDRWGTDTQYF
TGCGCCAGCAGCTCGGGGGACAGGTGGGGCACAGATACGCAGTATTTT
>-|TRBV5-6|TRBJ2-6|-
CASSRGVSGANVLTF
TGTGCCAGCAGCCGAGGGGTTTCTGGGGCCAACGTCCTGACTTTC
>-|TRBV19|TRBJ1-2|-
CASSGRDHGYGYTF
TGTGCCAGTAGTGGCAGGGATCACGGCTATGGCTACACCTTC
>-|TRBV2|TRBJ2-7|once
CASTPGERREQYF
TGTGCCAGCACCCCGGGGGAACGTCGCGAGCAGTACTTC
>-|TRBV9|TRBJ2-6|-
CASSRRNSGANVLTF
TGTGCCAGCAGCCGGAGGAACTCTGGGGCCAACGTCCTGACTTTC
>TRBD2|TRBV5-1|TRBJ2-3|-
CASSPGLAGIDTQYF
TGCGCCAGCAGCCCGGGACTAGCGGGTATCGATACGCAGTATTTT
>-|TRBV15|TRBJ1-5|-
CATSRWGEPQHF
TGTGCCACCAGCAGATGGGGGGAGCCCCAGCATTTT
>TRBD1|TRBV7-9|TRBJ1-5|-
CASSRTGRNQPQHF
TGTGCCAGCAGCCGGACAGGTCGGAATCAGCCCCAGCATTTT
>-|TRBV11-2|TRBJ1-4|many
CASSLTGTEKLFF
TGTGCCAGCAGCTTAACCGGGACTGAAAAACTGTTTTTT
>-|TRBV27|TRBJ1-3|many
CASSLRGGNTIYF
TGTGCCAGCAGTTTACGGGGTGGAAACACCATATATTTT
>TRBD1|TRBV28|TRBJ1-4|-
CASSAQGAGEKLFF
TGTGCCAGCAGTGCACAGGGGGCGGGTGAAAAACTGTTTTTT
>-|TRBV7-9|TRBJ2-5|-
CASSVGAKETQYF
TGTGCCAGCAGCGTTGGGGCCAAAGAGACCCAGTACTTC
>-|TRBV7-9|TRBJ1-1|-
CASSLRQANTEAFF
TGTGCCAGCAGCTTGCGCCAGGCGAACACTGAAGCTTTCTTT
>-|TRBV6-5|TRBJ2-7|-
CASSYGSSGGGYEQYF
TGTGCCAGCAGTTACGGTAGTAGCGGAGGGGGGTACGAGCAGTACTTC
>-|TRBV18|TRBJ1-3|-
CASSQDLRAGNTIYF
TGTGCCAGCTCACAGGACCTACGAGCTGGAAACACCATATATTTT
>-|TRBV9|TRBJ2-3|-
CASSNFLGADTQYF
TGTGCCAGCAGTAATTTCCTGGGGGCAGATACGCAGTATTTT
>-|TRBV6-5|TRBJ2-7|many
CASSLQGYEQYF
TGTGCCAGCAGCCTACAGGGCTACGAGCAGTACTTC
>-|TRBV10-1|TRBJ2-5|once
CASSSSRRSQTQYF
TGCGCCAGCAGTTCCTCGAGGAGGTCTCAGACCCAGTACTTC
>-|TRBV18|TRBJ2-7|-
CASSPGPGSYEQYF
TGTGCCAGCTCACCAGGACCCGGGAGCTACGAGCAGTACTTC
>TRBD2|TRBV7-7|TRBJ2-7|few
CASSEGTSGYEQYF
TGTGCCAGCAGCGAAGGGACTAGCGGCTACGAGCAGTACTTC
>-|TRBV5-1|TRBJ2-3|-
CASSLEARGKGTDTQYF
TGCGCCAGCAGCTTGGAAGCCAGGGGAAAGGGAACAGATACGCAGTATTTT
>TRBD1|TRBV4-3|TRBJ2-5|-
CASSQGLANRGETQYF
TGCGCCAGCAGCCAGGGCCTAGCAAACAGGGGGGAGACCCAGTACTTC
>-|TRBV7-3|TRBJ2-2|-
CASSTTAGELFF
TGTGCCAGCAGTACGACGGCCGGGGAGCTGTTTTTT
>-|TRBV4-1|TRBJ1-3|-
CASSQPDSAGNTIYF
TGCGCCAGCAGCCAGCCCGACAGCGCAGGAAACACCATATATTTT
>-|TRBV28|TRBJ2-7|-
CASSLWGSRSGEQYF
TGTGCCAGCAGTTTATGGGGTAGTAGGAGTGGCGAGCAGTACTTC
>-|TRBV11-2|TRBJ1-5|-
CASSLDSSNQPQHF
TGTGCCAGCAGCTTAGACAGTAGCAATCAGCCCCAGCATTTT
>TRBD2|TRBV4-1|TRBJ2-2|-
CASSRPQGLAEGTGELFF
TGCGCCAGCAGCCGACCTCAAGGACTAGCGGAAGGGACCGGGGAGCTGTTTTTT
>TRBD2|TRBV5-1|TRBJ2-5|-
CASSLGVAGPQETQYF
TGCGCCAGCAGCTTGGGGGTAGCGGGTCCTCAAGAGACCCAGTACTTC
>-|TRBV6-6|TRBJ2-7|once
CASSYSRSHEQYF
TGTGCCAGCAGTTACTCGAGGTCACACGAGCAGTACTTC
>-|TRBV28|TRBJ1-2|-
CASSPRQSNYGYTF
TGTGCCAGCAGTCCCCGACAGAGCAACTATGGCTACACCTTC
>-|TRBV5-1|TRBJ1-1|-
CASSLGEGFWTNTEAFF
TGCGCCAGCAGCTTGGGGGAGGGTTTTTGGACGAACACTGAAGCTTTCTTT
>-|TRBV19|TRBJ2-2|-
CASSSGHFTGELFF
TGTGCCAGTAGCTCAGGACACTTCACCGGGGAGCTGTTTTTT
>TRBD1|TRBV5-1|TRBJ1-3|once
CASSLEGQGAGNTIYF
TGCGCCAGCAGCTTAGAAGGACAGGGGGCCGGAAACACCATATATTTT
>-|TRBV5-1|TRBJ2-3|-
CASSFVTGFFTDTQYF
TGCGCCAGCAGCTTCGTTACCGGGTTTTTCACAGATACGCAGTATTTT
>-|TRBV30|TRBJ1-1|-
CAWSVNVGSEAFF
TGTGCCTGGAGTGTAAACGTAGGGAGTGAAGCTTTCTTT
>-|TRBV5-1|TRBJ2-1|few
CASSFGPSYNEQFF
TGCGCCAGCAGCTTCGGCCCCTCCTACAATGAGCAGTTCTTC
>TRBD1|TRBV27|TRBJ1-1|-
CASRKLGQGNTEAFF
TGTGCCAGCAGAAAGCTGGGACAGGGTAACACTGAAGCTTTCTTT
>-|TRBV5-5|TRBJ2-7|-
CASSLAVVRTPHEQYF
TGTGCCAGCAGCTTGGCCGTGGTGAGGACCCCCCACGAGCAGTACTTC
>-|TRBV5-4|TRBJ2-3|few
CASSLRQDYTDTQYF
TGTGCCAGCAGCCTAAGACAGGACTACACAGATACGCAGTATTTT
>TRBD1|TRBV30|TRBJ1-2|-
CAWSPTGGNYGYTF
TGTGCCTGGAGCCCGACAGGGGGTAACTATGGCTACACCTTC
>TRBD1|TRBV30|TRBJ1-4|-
CAWARTGHEKLFF
TGTGCCTGGGCTCGGACAGGGCATGAAAAACTGTTTTTT
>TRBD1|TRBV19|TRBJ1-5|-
CASSHRTGRYGQPQHF
TGTGCCAGTAGCCACAGGACAGGAAGATACGGACAGCCCCAGCATTTT
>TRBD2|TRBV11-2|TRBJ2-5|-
CASSLGPGLAGGGETQYF
TGTGCCAGCAGCTTAGGGCCGGGACTAGCGGGAGGGGGGGAGACCCAGTACTTC
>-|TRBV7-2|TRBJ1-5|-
CASSKGLDQPQHF
TGTGCCAGCAGCAAGGGCCTGGATCAGCCCCAGCATTTT
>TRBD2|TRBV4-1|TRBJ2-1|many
CASSQGVFSIAGRNEQFF
TGCGCCAGCAGCCAAGGTGTATTTTCAATAGCGGGAAGGAATGAGCAGTTCTTC
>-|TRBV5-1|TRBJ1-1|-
CASSFAGTEAFF
TGCGCCAGCAGCTTTGCAGGCACTGAAGCTTTCTTT
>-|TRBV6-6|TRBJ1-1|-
CASSYREDTEAFF
TGTGCCAGCAGTTACAGGGAGGACACTGAAGCTTTCTTT
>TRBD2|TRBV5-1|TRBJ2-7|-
CASSLRALAGGSYEQYF
TGCGCCAGCAGCTTGCGGGCGCTAGCGGGAGGATCCTACGAGCAGTACTTC
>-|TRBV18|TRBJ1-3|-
CASSQLQQYYSGNTIYF
TGTGCCAGCTCACAATTACAGCAGTACTACTCTGGAAACACCATATATTTT
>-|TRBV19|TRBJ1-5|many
CASSQGHQPQHF
TGTGCCAGTAGTCAGGGGCACCAGCCCCAGCATTTT